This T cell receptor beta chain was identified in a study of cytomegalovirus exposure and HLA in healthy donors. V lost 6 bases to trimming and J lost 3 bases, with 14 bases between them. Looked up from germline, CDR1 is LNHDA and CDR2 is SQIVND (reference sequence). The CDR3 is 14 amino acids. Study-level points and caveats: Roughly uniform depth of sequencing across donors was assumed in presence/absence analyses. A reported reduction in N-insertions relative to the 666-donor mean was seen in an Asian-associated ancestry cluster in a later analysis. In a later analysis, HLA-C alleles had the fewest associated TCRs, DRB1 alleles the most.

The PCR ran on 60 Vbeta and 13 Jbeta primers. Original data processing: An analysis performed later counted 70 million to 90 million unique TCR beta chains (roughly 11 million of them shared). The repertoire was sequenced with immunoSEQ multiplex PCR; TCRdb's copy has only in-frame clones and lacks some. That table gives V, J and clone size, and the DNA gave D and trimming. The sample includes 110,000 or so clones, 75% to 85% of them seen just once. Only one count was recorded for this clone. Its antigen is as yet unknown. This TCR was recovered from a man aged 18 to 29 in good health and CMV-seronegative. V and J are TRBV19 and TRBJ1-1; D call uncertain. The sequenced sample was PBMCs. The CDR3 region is CASSLIGEYTEAFF. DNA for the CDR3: TGTGCCAGTAGCCTTATTGGGGAGTACACTGAAGCTTTCTTT.